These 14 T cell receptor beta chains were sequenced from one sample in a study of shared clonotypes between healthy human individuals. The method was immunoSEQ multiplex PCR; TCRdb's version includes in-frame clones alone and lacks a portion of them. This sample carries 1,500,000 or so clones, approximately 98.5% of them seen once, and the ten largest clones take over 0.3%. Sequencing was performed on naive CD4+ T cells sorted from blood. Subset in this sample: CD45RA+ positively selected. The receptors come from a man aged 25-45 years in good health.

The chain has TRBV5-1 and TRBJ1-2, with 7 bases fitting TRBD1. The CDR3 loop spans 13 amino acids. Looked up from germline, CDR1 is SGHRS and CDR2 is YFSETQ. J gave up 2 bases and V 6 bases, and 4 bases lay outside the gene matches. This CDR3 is CASTPGQNYGYTF. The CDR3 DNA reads TGCGCCAGCACCCCGGGACAGAACTATGGCTACACCTTC.

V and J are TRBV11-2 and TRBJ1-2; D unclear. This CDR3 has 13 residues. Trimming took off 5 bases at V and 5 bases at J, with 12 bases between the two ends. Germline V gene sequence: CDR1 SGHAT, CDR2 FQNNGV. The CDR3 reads CASSPGGSYGYTF. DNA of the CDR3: TGTGCCAGCAGCCCGGGTGGAAGTTATGGCTACACCTTC.

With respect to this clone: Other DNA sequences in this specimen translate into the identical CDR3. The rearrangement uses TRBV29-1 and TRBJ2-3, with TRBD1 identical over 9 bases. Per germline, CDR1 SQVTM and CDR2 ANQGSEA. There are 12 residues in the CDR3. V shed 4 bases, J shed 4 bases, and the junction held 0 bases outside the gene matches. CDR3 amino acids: CSVGQGADTQYF. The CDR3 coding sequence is TGCAGCGTTGGACAGGGGGCAGATACGCAGTATTTT.

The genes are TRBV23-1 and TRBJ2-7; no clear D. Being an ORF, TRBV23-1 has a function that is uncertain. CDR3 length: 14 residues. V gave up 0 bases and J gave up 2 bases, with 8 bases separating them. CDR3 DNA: TGCGCCAGCAGTCAATCGGAGACCGCCTACGAGCAGTACTTC. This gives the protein CASSQSETAYEQYF.

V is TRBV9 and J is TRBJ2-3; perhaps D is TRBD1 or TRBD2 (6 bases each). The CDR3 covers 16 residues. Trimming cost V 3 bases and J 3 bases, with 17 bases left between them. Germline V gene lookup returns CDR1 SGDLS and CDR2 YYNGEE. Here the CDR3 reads CASSAPLGGGTDTQYF. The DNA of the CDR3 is TGTGCCAGCAGCGCACCCCTAGGAGGGGGGACAGATACGCAGTATTTT.

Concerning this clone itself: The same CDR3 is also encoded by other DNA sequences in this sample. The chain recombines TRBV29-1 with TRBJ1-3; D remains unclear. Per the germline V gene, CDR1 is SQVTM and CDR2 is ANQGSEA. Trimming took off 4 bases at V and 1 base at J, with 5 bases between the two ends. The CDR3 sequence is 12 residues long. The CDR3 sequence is CSVGSSGNTIYF. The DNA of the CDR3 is TGCAGCGTTGGGAGTTCTGGAAACACCATATATTTT.

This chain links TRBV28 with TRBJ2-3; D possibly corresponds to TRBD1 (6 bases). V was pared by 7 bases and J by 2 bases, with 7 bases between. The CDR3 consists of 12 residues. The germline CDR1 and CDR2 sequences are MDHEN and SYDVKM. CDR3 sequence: CASKGDTDTQYF. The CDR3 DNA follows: TGTGCCAGCAAGGGGGACACAGATACGCAGTATTTT.

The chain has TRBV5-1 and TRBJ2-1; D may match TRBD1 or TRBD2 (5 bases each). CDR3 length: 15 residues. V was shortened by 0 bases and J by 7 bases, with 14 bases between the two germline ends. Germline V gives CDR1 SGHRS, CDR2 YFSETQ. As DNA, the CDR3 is TGCGCCAGCAGCTTGGAACGGGGCGCGGGTAATGAGCAGTTCTTC. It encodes CASSLERGAGNEQFF.

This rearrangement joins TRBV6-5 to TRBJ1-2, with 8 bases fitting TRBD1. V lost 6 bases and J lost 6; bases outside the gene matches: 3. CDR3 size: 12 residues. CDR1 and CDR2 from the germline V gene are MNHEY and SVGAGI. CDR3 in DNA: TGTGCCAGCAGCCGGACAGGGAATGGCTACACCTTC. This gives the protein CASSRTGNGYTF.

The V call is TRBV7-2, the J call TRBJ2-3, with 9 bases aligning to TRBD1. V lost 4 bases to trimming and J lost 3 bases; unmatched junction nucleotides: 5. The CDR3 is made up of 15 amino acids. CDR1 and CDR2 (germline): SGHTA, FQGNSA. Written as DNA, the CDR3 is TGTGCCAGCAGCTCCGGGACAGGGTATACAGATACGCAGTATTTT. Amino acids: CASSSGTGYTDTQYF.

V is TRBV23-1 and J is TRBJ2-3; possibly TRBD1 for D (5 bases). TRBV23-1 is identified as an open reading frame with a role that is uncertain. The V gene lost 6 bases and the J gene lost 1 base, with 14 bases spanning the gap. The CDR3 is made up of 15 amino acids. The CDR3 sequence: CASSPARACTDTQYF. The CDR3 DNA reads TGCGCCAGCAGCCCGGCCAGGGCCTGCACAGATACGCAGTATTTT.

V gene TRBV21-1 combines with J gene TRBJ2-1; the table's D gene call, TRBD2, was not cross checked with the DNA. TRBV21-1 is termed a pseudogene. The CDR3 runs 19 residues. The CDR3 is CASSKFILGGKDSYNEQFF. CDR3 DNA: TGTGCCAGCAGCAAATTCATCCTCGGCGGGAAAGACTCCTACAATGAGCAGTTCTTC.

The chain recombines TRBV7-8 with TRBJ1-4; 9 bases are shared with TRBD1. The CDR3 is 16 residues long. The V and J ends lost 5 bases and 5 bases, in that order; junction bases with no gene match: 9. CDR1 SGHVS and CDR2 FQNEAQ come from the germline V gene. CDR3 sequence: CASSPRDRELNEKLFF. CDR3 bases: TGTGCCAGCAGCCCCCGGGACAGGGAGCTAAATGAAAAACTGTTTTTT.

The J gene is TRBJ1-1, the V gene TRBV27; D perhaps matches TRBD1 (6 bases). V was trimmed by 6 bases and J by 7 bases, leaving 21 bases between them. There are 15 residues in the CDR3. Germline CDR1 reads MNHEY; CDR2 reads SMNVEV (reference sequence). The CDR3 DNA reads TGTGCCAGCAGGGCCCCCGGGGGGGCGCTTAATGAAGCTTTCTTT. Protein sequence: CASRAPGGALNEAFF.